Sequencing of this T cell receptor (beta chain) was carried out in a study of regulatory and conventional T cells in RAG deficiency. Germline V gene lookup returns CDR1 MNHEY and CDR2 SMNVEV (reference sequence). Trimming cost V 5 bases and J 8 bases; bases outside gene matches: 18. The CDR3 length is 18 residues. The data were produced by immunoSEQ multiplex PCR, yet TCRdb's version contains in-frame clones alone and is incomplete. The sample lists 15,000 to 20,000 clones; approximately 86% were seen once. The sorted regulatory T cells were CD4+, CD25-high and CD127-low, with genomic DNA sequenced. This same sample was also part of a study on regulatory T cells. That paper states: The primer mix had 52 TRBV and 13 TRBJ primers. Regulatory T cells showed the strongest V-J pair restriction and V/J gene skewing among patient repertoires.

The chain couples TRBV27 to TRBJ1-2; 12 bases line up with TRBD1. Sequenced material: Tregs sorted from blood. This clonotype originated in a human donor in good health. CDR3 DNA sequence: TGTGCCAGCAGTGCCGAACGAGCCGGGACAGGGGGCGCAGGAGGCTACACCTTC. It yields the protein CASSAERAGTGGAGGYTF.